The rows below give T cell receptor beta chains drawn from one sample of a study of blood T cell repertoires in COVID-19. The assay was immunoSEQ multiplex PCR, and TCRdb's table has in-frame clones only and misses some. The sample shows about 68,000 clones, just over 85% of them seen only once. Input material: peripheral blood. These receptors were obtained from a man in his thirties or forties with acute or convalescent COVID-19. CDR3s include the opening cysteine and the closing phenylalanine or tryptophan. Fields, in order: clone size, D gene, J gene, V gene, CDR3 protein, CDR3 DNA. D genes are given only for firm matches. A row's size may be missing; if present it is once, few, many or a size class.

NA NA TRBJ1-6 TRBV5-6 CASSLDRNNSPLHF TGTGCCAGCAGCTTGGACAGGAATAATTCACCCCTCCACTTT
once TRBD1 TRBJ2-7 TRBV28 CASRSGQYYEQYF TGTGCCAGCAGATCGGGACAGTACTACGAGCAGTACTTC
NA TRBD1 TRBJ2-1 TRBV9 CASSVGDSLGNEQFF TGTGCCAGCAGCGTAGGGGACAGCCTGGGAAATGAGCAGTTCTTC
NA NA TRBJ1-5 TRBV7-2 CASSYSGLANQPQHF TGTGCCAGCAGCTACTCAGGACTGGCCAATCAGCCCCAGCATTTT
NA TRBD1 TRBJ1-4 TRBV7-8 CASSPDRGGEKLFF TGTGCCAGCAGCCCCGACAGGGGGGGGGAAAAACTGTTTTTT
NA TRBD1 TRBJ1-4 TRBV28 CASSSTRQGEKLFF TGTGCCAGCAGTTCGACCCGACAGGGAGAAAAACTGTTTTTT
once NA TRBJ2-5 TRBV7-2 CASSLSFGEETQYF TGTGCCAGCAGCTTATCATTCGGGGAAGAGACCCAGTACTTC
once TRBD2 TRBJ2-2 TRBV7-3 CASSWTSGTGELFF TGTGCCAGCAGCTGGACTAGCGGTACCGGGGAGCTGTTTTTT
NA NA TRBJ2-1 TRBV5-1 CASSLGQRRGNEQFF TGCGCCAGCAGCTTGGGGCAGCGCCGGGGCAATGAGCAGTTCTTC
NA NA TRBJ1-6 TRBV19 CASRGQAISNSPLHF TGTGCCAGTAGAGGTCAGGCCATATCGAATTCACCCCTCCACTTT
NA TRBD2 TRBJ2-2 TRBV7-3 CASSLMSGANTGELFF TGTGCCAGCAGCTTAATGAGCGGGGCGAACACCGGGGAGCTGTTTTTT
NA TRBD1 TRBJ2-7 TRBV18 CASSWGQGENEQYF TGTGCCAGCTCATGGGGACAGGGGGAGAACGAGCAGTACTTC
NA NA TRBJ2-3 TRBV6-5 CASSYSWHATDTQYF TGTGCCAGCAGTTACTCCTGGCATGCCACAGATACGCAGTATTTT
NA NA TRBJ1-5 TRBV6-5 CASSYRRGNQPQHF TGTGCCAGCAGTTACAGGAGGGGCAATCAGCCCCAGCATTTT
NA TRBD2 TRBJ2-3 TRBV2 CASSEGLAPDTQYF TGTGCCAGCAGTGAGGGACTAGCCCCAGATACGCAGTATTTT
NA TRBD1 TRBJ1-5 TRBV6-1 CASSERGPSQPQHF TGTGCCAGCAGTGAGAGGGGGCCGAGTCAGCCCCAGCATTTT
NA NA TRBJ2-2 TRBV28 CASSPWSAGELFF TGTGCCAGCAGCCCCTGGAGCGCCGGGGAGCTGTTTTTT
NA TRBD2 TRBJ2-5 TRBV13 CASSLGGGQETQYF TGTGCCAGCAGCTTAGGGGGGGGGCAAGAGACCCAGTACTTC
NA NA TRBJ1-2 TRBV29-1 CSVEDQYTYYGYTF TGCAGCGTTGAAGATCAATATACTTACTATGGCTACACCTTC
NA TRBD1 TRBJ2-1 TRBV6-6 CASSLGQGAENEQFF TGTGCCAGCAGCCTCGGGCAGGGGGCGGAAAATGAGCAGTTCTTC
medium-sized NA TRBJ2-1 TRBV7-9 CASSHLLGTDNEQFF TGTGCCAGCAGCCACCTACTAGGCACCGACAATGAGCAGTTCTTC
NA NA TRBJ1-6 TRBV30 CAWSTGVPAPNSPLHF TGTGCCTGGTCTACGGGGGTCCCGGCCCCCAATTCACCCCTCCACTTT
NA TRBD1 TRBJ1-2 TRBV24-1 CATSDGTAGSSGYTF TGTGCCACCAGTGATGGGACAGCCGGATCGTCAGGCTACACCTTC
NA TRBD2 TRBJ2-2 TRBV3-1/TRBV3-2 CASSQGAGGLGGELFF TGTGCCAGCAGCCAAGGAGCGGGAGGGCTTGGCGGGGAGCTGTTTTTT
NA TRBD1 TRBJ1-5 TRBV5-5 CASSVGTGNQPQHF TGTGCCAGCAGCGTTGGGACAGGGAATCAGCCCCAGCATTTT
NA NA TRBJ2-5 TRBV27 CASSFGGRRETQYF TGTGCCAGCAGTTTCGGGGGGCGTCGGGAGACCCAGTACTTC
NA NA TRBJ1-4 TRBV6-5 CASSYSQRTRYEALFF TGTGCCAGCAGTTACTCGCAACGGACACGCTACGAAGCACTGTTTTTT
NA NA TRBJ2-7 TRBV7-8 CASSPRRREQYF TGTGCCAGCAGCCCGAGGAGGAGGGAGCAGTACTTC
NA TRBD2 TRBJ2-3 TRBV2 CASSGVLAGGGDTQYF TGTGCCAGCAGCGGGGTACTAGCGGGGGGAGGGGATACGCAGTATTTT